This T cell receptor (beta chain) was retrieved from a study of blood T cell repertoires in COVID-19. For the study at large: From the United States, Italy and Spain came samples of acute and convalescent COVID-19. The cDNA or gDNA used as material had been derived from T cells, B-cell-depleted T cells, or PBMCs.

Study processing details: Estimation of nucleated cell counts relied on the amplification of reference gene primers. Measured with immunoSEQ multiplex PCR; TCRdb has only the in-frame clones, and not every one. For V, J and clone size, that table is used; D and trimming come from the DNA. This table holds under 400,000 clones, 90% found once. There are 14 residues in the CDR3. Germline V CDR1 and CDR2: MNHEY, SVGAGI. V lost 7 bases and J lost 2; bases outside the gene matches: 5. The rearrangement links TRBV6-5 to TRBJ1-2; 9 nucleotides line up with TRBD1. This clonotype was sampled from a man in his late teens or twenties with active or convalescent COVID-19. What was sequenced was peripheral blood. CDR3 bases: TGTGCCAGCAACAACAGGGGGCGCAACTATGGCTACACCTTC. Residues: CASNNRGRNYGYTF.